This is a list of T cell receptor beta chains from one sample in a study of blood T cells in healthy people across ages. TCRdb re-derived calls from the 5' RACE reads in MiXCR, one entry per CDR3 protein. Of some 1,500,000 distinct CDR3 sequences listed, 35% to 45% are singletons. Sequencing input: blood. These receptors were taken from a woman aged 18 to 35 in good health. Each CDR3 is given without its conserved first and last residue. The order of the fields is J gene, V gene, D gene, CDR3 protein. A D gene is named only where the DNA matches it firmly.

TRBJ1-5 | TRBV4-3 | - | ASSQRIGSSNQPQH
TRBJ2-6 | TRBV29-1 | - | SVLAVLSSGANVLT
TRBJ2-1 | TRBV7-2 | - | ASSSILRGSYNEQF
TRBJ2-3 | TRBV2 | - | ASTRDTDTQY
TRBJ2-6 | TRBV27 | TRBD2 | ASRGHSGGSMGANVLT
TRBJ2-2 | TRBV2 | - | ASSRDPPSGELF
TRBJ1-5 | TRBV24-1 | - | ATQRAGISNQPQH
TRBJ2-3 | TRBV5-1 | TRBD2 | ASSPQTSGGGGTQY
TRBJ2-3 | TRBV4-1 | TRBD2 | ASSQTGGSNTDTQY
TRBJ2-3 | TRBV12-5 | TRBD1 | ASGTWTGRDMQY
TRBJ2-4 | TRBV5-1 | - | ASSLTGEVIQY
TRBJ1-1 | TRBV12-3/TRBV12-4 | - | ASSFTGQIPNTEAF
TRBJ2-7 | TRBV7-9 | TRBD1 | ASDKRDSLMGY
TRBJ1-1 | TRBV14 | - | ASSRIGGAAF
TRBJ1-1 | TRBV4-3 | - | ASSQEGGGGRNTEAF
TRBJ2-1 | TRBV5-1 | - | ASRAGRSSYNEQF
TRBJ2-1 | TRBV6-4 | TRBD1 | ASSDSAGGGDEQF
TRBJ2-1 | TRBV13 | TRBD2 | ASSGILAGGDSYNEQF
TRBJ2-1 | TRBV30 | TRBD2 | AWSEPGLHYNEQF
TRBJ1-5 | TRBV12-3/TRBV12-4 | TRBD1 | ASSHNQGAHQPQH
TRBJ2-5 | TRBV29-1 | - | SVGSQSSTQY
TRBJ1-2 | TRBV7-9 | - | ASSSSGRVAFYGYT
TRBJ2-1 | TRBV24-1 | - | AASDWPRLAGSYNEQF
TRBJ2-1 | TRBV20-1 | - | SARDSSGFYNEQF
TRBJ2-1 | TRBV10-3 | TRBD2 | AISGTSHEQF
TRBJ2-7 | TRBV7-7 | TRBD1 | ASSSRDRGQDMSEQY
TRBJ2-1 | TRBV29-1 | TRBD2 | SVEVAGGEQF
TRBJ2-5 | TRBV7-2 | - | ASSHYEETQY
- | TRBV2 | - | ASSEPGQPKDEQY
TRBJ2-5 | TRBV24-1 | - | ATSDVKGGQETQY
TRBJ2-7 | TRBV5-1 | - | ASSLIPGPTYEQY
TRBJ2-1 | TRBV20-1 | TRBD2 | SARGGTSGGFYNEQF
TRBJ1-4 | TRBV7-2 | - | ASSKENHEKLF
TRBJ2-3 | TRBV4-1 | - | ASSQGDFTDTQY
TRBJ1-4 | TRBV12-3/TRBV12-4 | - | ASRLRGTNEKLF
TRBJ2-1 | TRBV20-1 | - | SASKDAIDGEQF
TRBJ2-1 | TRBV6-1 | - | ASSPLKAGRSYNEQF
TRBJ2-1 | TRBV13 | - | ASSPLNRVEQF
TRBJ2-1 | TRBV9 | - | ASSHGNSEQF
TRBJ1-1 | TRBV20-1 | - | SARDVTDEAF
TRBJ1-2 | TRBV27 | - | AVGTGYGCT
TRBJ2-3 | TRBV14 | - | ASSQPQTGTDTQY
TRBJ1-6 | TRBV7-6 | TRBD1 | ASSRGQGIVTPLH